The T cell receptor (beta chain) described here comes from a study of cytomegalovirus exposure and HLA in healthy donors. As for the study in general: Clustering assigned roughly 81% of the approximately 370 genotyped donors to the Caucasian-associated ancestry cluster.

This CDR3 comprises 15 residues. V shed 3 bases and J 2 bases; nucleotides not matched to a gene: 6. Germline V gene lookup returns CDR1 LNHNV and CDR2 YYDKDF (reference sequence). PCR primers comprised 60 Vbeta and 13 Jbeta primers. Authors' processing steps: Around 10 million of the 80 million or so unique TCR beta chains counted in a later analysis were shared. Assay: immunoSEQ multiplex PCR; the TCRdb copy retains only in-frame clones and omits some. From that table come the V and J calls and clone size; the DNA was used to work out D and trimming. The sample lists around 100,000 clones; around 83% were seen once.

This clonotype was obtained from a young man in good health and CMV-seropositive. The chain employs TRBV15 and TRBJ1-2, with TRBD1 matching over 7 bases. Input material: PBMCs. The DNA of the CDR3 is TGTGCCACCAGCAGTACAGGGGCCCCGAACTATGGCTACACCTTC. Translating gives CATSSTGAPNYGYTF.